The 8 T cell receptor beta chains below all came from one sample that was sequenced in a study of T-cell memory formation after mild COVID-19. TCRdb reprocessed the 5' RACE reads via MiXCR and lists one record per CDR3 protein. In the table there are about 350,000 distinct CDR3 sequences, roughly an eighth of which are singletons. The sequenced sample was PBMCs or a T cell subset sorted from them (not recorded which). These receptors were taken from a man between 18 and 35 years old who had mild COVID-19 (a few samples of this study predate the infection). Cell type and time point are not known.

CDR3 residues: CASSNGLAQFF. The CDR3 DNA is TGTGCCAGCAGCAACGGACTGGCACAGTTCTTC. The chain employs TRBV6-5 and TRBJ2-1; D might be TRBD2 (5 bases). V was cut by 6 bases and J by 13 bases, with 13 bases left in between. The germline CDR1 and CDR2 sequences are MNHEY and SVGAGI. This CDR3 contains 11 residues.

This clonotype was seen a handful of times. The genes are TRBV28 and TRBJ1-2, with a tentative D call TRBD1 (5 bases). Germline values: CDR1 MDHEN, CDR2 SYDVKM. The CDR3 length is 15 residues. V was pared by 2 bases and J by 5 bases, with 15 bases between. Written as DNA, the CDR3 is TGTGCCAGCAGTTTAACCCCAAAAGGGGTATATGGCTACACCTTC. It translates to CASSLTPKGVYGYTF.

The chain has TRBV7-2 and TRBJ2-1, with TRBD1 matching over 10 bases. After removal of 3 bases from V and 7 bases from J, the junction contained 3 bases not matched to a gene. Germline V gene lookup returns CDR1 SGHTA and CDR2 FQGNSA. The CDR3 covers 14 residues. CDR3 in amino acids: CASSFDRGLNEQFF. CDR3 nucleotides: TGTGCCAGCAGCTTCGACAGGGGGCTGAATGAGCAGTTCTTC.

The chain uses TRBV6-2 or TRBV6-3 and TRBJ2-5; TRBD1 agrees at 7 bases. V shed 0 bases and J 3 bases; nucleotides not matched to a gene: 10. CDR3 length: 17 amino acids. Germline V gene sequence: CDR1 MNHEY, CDR2 SVGEGT. The CDR3 loop is CASSYSRVKTGKETQYF. CDR3 bases: TGTGCCAGCAGTTACTCGAGGGTGAAGACAGGGAAAGAGACCCAGTACTTC.

The chain has TRBV9 and TRBJ2-2, with a tentative D call TRBD1 (6 bases). This CDR3 is 17 amino acids long. The ends were cut back, 3 bases at V and 7 bases at J, with 22 bases in the middle. CDR1 and CDR2 from the germline V gene are SGDLS and YYNGEE. As DNA, the CDR3 is TGTGCCAGCAGCGCTAGTCAGGGGATCAGGGTTTTCGGGGAGCTGTTTTTT. Amino acids: CASSASQGIRVFGELFF.

This clonotype was detected only a few times. The chain couples TRBV19 to TRBJ2-7; D is possibly TRBD1 (6 bases). The V gene lost 5 bases and the J gene lost 2 bases, with 10 bases spanning the gap. CDR1 is LNHDA and CDR2 is SQIVND in the germline V gene (reference sequence). The length of the CDR3 is 13 residues. The CDR3 sequence is CASSAGVTYEQYF. The CDR3 region has the DNA TGTGCCAGTAGTGCAGGGGTTACCTACGAGCAGTACTTC.

The sample holds many counts of this clonotype. The chain combines TRBV5-1 with TRBJ2-5, with D perhaps matching TRBD1 or TRBD2 (5 bases each). This CDR3 contains 14 residues. The V end lost 6 bases, the J end lost 4 bases, and 16 bases lay between the germline ends. Germline CDR1 reads SGHRS; CDR2 reads YFSETQ. The CDR3 sequence is CASTQGWGLETQYF. In nucleotides, the CDR3 is TGCGCCAGCACCCAAGGGTGGGGGTTAGAGACCCAGTACTTC.

CDR3 coding DNA: TGTGCCAGCACCGGGACAAACTCTGGGGCCAACGTCCTGACTTTC. This encodes CASTGTNSGANVLTF. V is TRBV28 and J is TRBJ2-6; D is possibly TRBD1 (6 bases). The CDR3 sequence is 15 residues long. The V and J ends lost 7 bases and 0 bases respectively, with 10 bases between them. Germline V CDR1 and CDR2: MDHEN, SYDVKM.